The next 21 T cell receptor beta chains were all read from a single sample in a study of beta chain features in type 1 diabetes. Study-level results: All four CD4+ subsets from Type 1 diabetes patients carried moderately but significantly shorter TCRB CDR3s.

The study reverse transcribed the entire isolated RNA, so it sequenced expressed TCRB transcripts. TCRdb's copy holds only in-frame clones and misses some; the assay was immunoSEQ multiplex PCR. Altogether about 160,000 clones are present, roughly 9% being singletons, with the ten largest covering roughly 0.72%. For these receptors, no antigen is known. Sequences were obtained from central memory CD4+ T cells from blood. The receptors were gathered from a woman between 25 and 40 years old with type 1 diabetes.

This clone showed up just a few times. The chain employs TRBV29-1 and TRBJ2-7, with D maybe TRBD2 (5 bases). Germline CDR1 is SQVTM and CDR2 is ANQGSEA. The CDR3 has 13 amino acids. V was trimmed by 1 base and J by 2 bases, leaving 9 bases between them. CDR3 DNA: TGCAGCGTTGAAGGGAGGTTTACCTACGAGCAGTACTTC. It translates to CSVEGRFTYEQYF.

This clone has just a few counts. The chain has TRBV2 and TRBJ1-2, with a possible D match to TRBD1 (6 bases). From germline, CDR1 is SNHLY and CDR2 FYNNEI. Trimming left V 0 bases short and J 4 bases short, with 15 bases between. The CDR3 has 16 amino acids. CDR3: CASSEAPQGALYGYTF. In nucleotides, the CDR3 is TGTGCCAGCAGTGAAGCCCCACAGGGTGCCCTCTATGGCTACACCTTC.

This clone was found a few times. The chain recombines TRBV7-9 with TRBJ1-4; possible D gene TRBD1, 5 bases. V lost 3 bases, J lost 3 bases, and 14 bases lay in between. Germline V gives CDR1 SEHNR, CDR2 FQNEAQ (reference sequence). This CDR3 is 16 amino acids long. The CDR3 region has the DNA TGTGCCAGCAGCTTCCCGACGGGAGGGGCTAATGAAAAACTGTTTTTT. This gives the protein CASSFPTGGANEKLFF.

J is TRBJ1-1 and V is TRBV19; a possible D gene is TRBD1 (5 bases). This CDR3 contains 18 residues. CDR1 is LNHDA and CDR2 is SQIVND in the germline V gene (reference sequence). V lost 9 bases and J 3 bases, leaving 29 bases between the germline ends. The CDR3 DNA sequence: TGTGCCAGACCCCCTGTCGGGGGGTGGGGACTGGAGGACACTGAAGCTTTCTTT. It codes for CARPPVGGWGLEDTEAFF.

This clone showed up just a few times. The rearrangement uses TRBV28 and TRBJ1-4; 9 bases are a match to TRBD1. The CDR3 covers 15 residues. Germline V gene sequence: CDR1 MDHEN, CDR2 SYDVKM. V lost 8 bases, J lost 6 bases, and 10 bases stayed unmatched. For the CDR3, the DNA is TGTGCCAGCGCCTCCCCGGGACAGGGTCATGAAAAACTGTTTTTT. Protein: CASASPGQGHEKLFF. The full variable domain, with the rest looked up from reference TRBV28 and TRBJ1-4, is DVKVTQSSRYLVKRTGEKVFLECVQDMDHENMFWYRQDPGLGLRLIYFSYDVKMKEKGDIPEGYSVSREKKERFSLILESASTNQTSMYLCASASPGQGHEKLFFGSGTQLSVL.

The chain uses TRBV19 and TRBJ1-2; TRBD1 matches 7 bases. This CDR3 has 16 residues. Trimming at V came to 7 bases and at J to 4 bases, leaving 15 bases not matched to a gene. Germline CDR1 reads LNHDA; CDR2 reads SQIVND (reference sequence). As DNA, the CDR3 is TGTGCCAGTACCCCCTCACCGGGACAGACGGTCTATGGCTACACCTTC. This encodes CASTPSPGQTVYGYTF.

The V gene is TRBV19, the J gene TRBJ1-1; D is unresolved. Between the trimmed V and J ends, which lost 6 bases and 1 base, there was a span of 12 bases. The CDR3 totals 14 residues. Germline V lookup: CDR1 LNHDA, CDR2 SQIVND (reference sequence). In DNA, the CDR3 is TGTGCCAGTAGCCCTATCGCAGGGAACACTGAAGCTTTCTTT. The encoded protein is CASSPIAGNTEAFF.

This clone has more than one count but fewer than ten. The chain employs TRBV7-3 and TRBJ2-2; 11 nucleotides match TRBD2. The CDR3 is 15 amino acids. The germline V gene has CDR1 SGHTA and CDR2 FQGTGA. Trimming cost V 5 bases and J 4 bases; bases outside gene matches: 3. CDR3 in DNA: TGTGCCAGCAGCAGACTAGCGGGGATCACCGGGGAGCTGTTTTTT. Residues: CASSRLAGITGELFF.

The sample holds a few counts of this clone. The DNA of the CDR3 is TGTGCCAGCAGCGCCACACAGGGGCCTGGATACATTCAGTACTTC. Encoded protein: CASSATQGPGYIQYF. The chain joins TRBV9 to TRBJ2-4; 7 bases match TRBD1. The V and J ends lost 3 bases and 8 bases, in that order; junction bases with no gene match: 11. CDR3 length: 15 amino acids. Germline assignment: CDR1 SGDLS and CDR2 YYNGEE.

This clone was counted only a few times. The V and J genes are TRBV19 and TRBJ1-5, with 11 bases identical to TRBD1. CDR3 length equals 14 residues. The trim removed 5 bases at V and 6 bases at J, leaving 3 bases unmatched. Germline CDR1 reads LNHDA; CDR2 reads SQIVND (reference sequence). This CDR3 reads CASSGTGGAQPQHF. CDR3 DNA: TGTGCCAGTAGTGGGACAGGGGGGGCTCAGCCCCAGCATTTT.

This clone turned up a few times. J is TRBJ2-4 and V is TRBV4-2, with a tentative D call TRBD1 (5 bases). The V end was cut by 1 base, the J end by 1 base, with 11 bases between. The germline gives CDR1 LGHNA, CDR2 YNFKEQ. This CDR3 region has 16 residues. DNA of the CDR3: TGTGCCAGCAGCCAAGTAGGTCCAGGGGCCAAAAACATTCAGTACTTC. Protein: CASSQVGPGAKNIQYF.

CDR3 nucleotides: TGCGCCAGCAGCCAGGGACTAGCGTCCGGGGAGCTGTTTTTT. It is translated as CASSQGLASGELFF. The V and J genes are TRBV4-1 and TRBJ2-2, with 10 positions matching TRBD2. Germline loops: CDR1 MGHRA, CDR2 YSYEKL. The CDR3 totals 14 residues. J was trimmed by 6 bases and V by 3 bases; bases with no gene match: 1.

This clone has more than one count but fewer than ten. The chain links TRBV18 to TRBJ2-5; D is unclear. V lost 0 bases and J lost 4, with 9 bases in between. The CDR3 spans 14 residues. Germline V CDR1 and CDR2: KGHSH, LQKENI. CDR3 sequence: CASSPPFSSETQYF. The CDR3 DNA reads as TGTGCCAGCTCACCACCGTTCTCTTCAGAGACCCAGTACTTC.

This chain joins TRBV18 and TRBJ2-7, with 9 bases fitting TRBD2. Germline V gives CDR1 KGHSH, CDR2 LQKENI. The CDR3 has 14 residues. The ends lost 4 bases at V and 5 bases at J; junction bases unmatched: 6. CDR3 loop: CASSLVSGSHEQYF. CDR3 nucleotide sequence: TGTGCCAGCTCACTAGTTAGCGGGAGCCACGAGCAGTACTTC.

This chain links TRBV7-9 with TRBJ2-1; 11 positions agree with TRBD2. This CDR3 comprises 14 residues. Losses at the gene ends were 0 bases for V and 9 bases for J; bases not matched to a gene: 1. Germline CDR1 and CDR2: SEHNR and FQNEAQ (reference sequence). The CDR3 sequence is CASSLAGLAAEQFF. The CDR3 bases are TGTGCCAGCAGCTTAGCGGGACTAGCGGCTGAGCAGTTCTTC.

The chain combines TRBV6-1 with TRBJ2-7, with 8 bases matching TRBD1. There are 14 residues in the CDR3. CDR1 is MNHNS, CDR2 SASEGT, per germline. V lost 6 bases, J lost 2 bases, and 6 bases stayed unmatched. This chain's CDR3 is CASRPDRVPYEQYF. CDR3 in DNA: TGTGCCAGCAGGCCGGACAGGGTTCCCTACGAGCAGTACTTC.

The CDR3 here is CASSNRGQGITEAFF. Here the CDR3 DNA reads TGTGCCAGCAGCAACCGAGGACAGGGGATCACTGAAGCTTTCTTT. The chain employs TRBV13 and TRBJ1-1; the match to TRBD1 covers 9 bases. Germline values: CDR1 PRHDT, CDR2 FYEKMQ (reference sequence). This CDR3 comprises 15 residues. The trim removed 5 bases at V and 4 bases at J, leaving 8 bases unmatched.

This clone was seen more than once but under ten times. This chain connects TRBV7-3 to TRBJ2-2; D uncertain. V was trimmed by 5 bases and J by 1 base, leaving 5 bases between them. CDR1 and CDR2 (germline): SGHTA, FQGTGA. CDR3 length equals 13 residues. The CDR3 sequence is CASSRQNTGELFF. In nucleotides, the CDR3 is TGTGCCAGCAGCCGACAGAACACCGGGGAGCTGTTTTTT.

The genes are TRBV2 and TRBJ2-7; TRBD2 aligns across 8 bases. CDR1 and CDR2 from the germline V gene are SNHLY and FYNNEI. This CDR3 is 15 amino acids long. In DNA, the CDR3 is TGTGCGTCCCGGGAGGGGCCCGTCCCCCACTACGAGCAGTACTTC. Translated, it gives CASREGPVPHYEQYF.

This rearrangement joins TRBV7-9 to TRBJ1-3; weak D call: TRBD1 (5 bases). Germline CDR1 reads SEHNR; CDR2 reads FQNEAQ (reference sequence). CDR3 length equals 17 residues. Trimming stripped 2 bases from V and 0 bases from J, with 14 bases between. CDR3 protein: CASSLPDSLTSGNTIYF. The CDR3 DNA follows: TGTGCCAGCAGCTTACCCGACAGTCTTACCTCTGGAAACACCATATATTTT. Full variable domain (outside the CDR3, taken from reference TRBV7-9 and TRBJ1-3): DTGVSQNPRHKITKRGQNVTFRCDPISEHNRLYWYRQTLGQGPEFLTYFQNEAQLEKSRLLSDRFSAERPKGSFSTLEIQRTEQGDSAMYLCASSLPDSLTSGNTIYFGEGSWLTVV.

This chain joins TRBV7-3 and TRBJ2-1; D perhaps matches TRBD2 (6 bases). Trimming took off 4 bases at V and 4 bases at J, with 8 bases between the two ends. Germline assignment: CDR1 SGHTA and CDR2 FQGTGA. The CDR3 covers 13 residues. The CDR3 is CASSSSEYNEQFF. The CDR3, as DNA: TGTGCCAGCAGCTCTAGCGAGTACAATGAGCAGTTCTTC.